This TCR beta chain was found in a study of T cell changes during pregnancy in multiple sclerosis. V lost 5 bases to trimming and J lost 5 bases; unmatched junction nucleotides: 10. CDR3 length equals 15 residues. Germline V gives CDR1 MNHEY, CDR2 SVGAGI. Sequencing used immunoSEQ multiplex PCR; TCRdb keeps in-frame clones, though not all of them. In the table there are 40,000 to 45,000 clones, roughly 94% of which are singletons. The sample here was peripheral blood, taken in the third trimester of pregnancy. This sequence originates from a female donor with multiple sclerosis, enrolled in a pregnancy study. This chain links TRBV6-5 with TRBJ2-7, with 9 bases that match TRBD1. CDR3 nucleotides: TGTGCCAGCAGTCCCAGCCGACAGGGGGTCGACGAGCAGTACTTC. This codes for CASSPSRQGVDEQYF.